Following are 25 T cell receptor beta chains from one sample sequenced in a study of glioma-infiltrating T cells. Using RNA template, CDR3s of TCR alpha and beta were amplified with iRepertoire arm-PCR. Each CDR3 protein gets one entry after TCRdb re-called the multiplex PCR reads with MiXCR. Of approximately 120,000 distinct CDR3 sequences listed, roughly 20% are singletons. The sequenced material came from glioma tissue, nonneoplastic brain tissue, or PBMCs (not recorded which). The receptors here all came from a human donor with low-grade glioma or glioblastoma, undergoing nonglioma brain surgery, or in good health (not recorded which).

This clonotype was picked up many times. This chain connects TRBV7-9 to TRBJ1-1; D may be TRBD1 (5 bases). CDR1 is SEHNR, CDR2 FQNEAQ, per germline (reference sequence). V was clipped by 4 bases and J by 4 bases, with 13 bases between them. The CDR3 is made up of 14 amino acids. Written as DNA, the CDR3 is TGTGCCAGCAGCTGGACCGGTGGGGGCACTGAAGCTTTCTTT. This gives the protein CASSWTGGGTEAFF.

This clonotype was observed a few times. Being one base from a much bigger clone, this may be a read error. The chain couples TRBV2 to TRBJ1-2, with TRBD1 as a possible D gene (6 bases). CDR3 length: 14 amino acids. Germline V gene lookup returns CDR1 SNHLY and CDR2 FYNNEI. As DNA, the CDR3 is TGTTCCAGCATCCGTGGCAGGGGCAACCATGGCTACACCTTC. This gives the protein CSSIRGRGNHGYTF.

This clonotype was counted ten times or more. This chain joins TRBV7-2 and TRBJ1-1; D is perhaps TRBD1 (6 bases). The CDR3 runs to 13 residues. Per germline, CDR1 SGHTA and CDR2 FQGNSA. Trimming removed 6 bases from V and 4 bases from J, with 12 bases in between. The chain's CDR3 is CASSTQGGTEAFF. The CDR3 coding sequence is TGTGCCAGCAGTACACAGGGCGGCACTGAAGCTTTCTTT. Drawing the rest from reference TRBV7-2 and TRBJ1-1, the complete variable domain is GAGVSQSPSNKVTEKGKDVELRCDPISGHTALYWYRQSLGQGLEFLIYFQGNSAPDKSGLPSDRFSAERTGGSVSTLTIQRTQQEDSAVYLCASSTQGGTEAFFGQGTRLTVV.

In its sample, this clonotype was seen many times. This chain joins TRBV29-1 and TRBJ2-1; D not resolved. Trimming shortened V by 0 bases and J by 5 bases, and 14 bases separated the two germline ends. This CDR3 is built from 15 residues. Germline assignment: CDR1 SQVTM and CDR2 ANQGSEA. The CDR3 sequence is CSVEDSEVRNNEQFF. The CDR3 bases are TGCAGCGTTGAAGATTCCGAGGTCAGGAACAATGAGCAGTTCTTC.

The sample holds many counts of this clonotype. The V gene is TRBV2, the J gene TRBJ2-7; TRBD1 is a possible D gene (6 bases). Per the germline V gene, CDR1 is SNHLY and CDR2 is FYNNEI. The ends were cut back, 3 bases at V and 1 base at J, with 13 bases in the middle. This CDR3 is 15 amino acids long. CDR3 bases: TGTGCCAGCAGTGATGGTGGGGACAATTCCTACGAGCAGTACTTC. Its translation is CASSDGGDNSYEQYF. Based on the CDR3 plus reference TRBV2 and TRBJ2-7, the full variable domain is EPEVTQTPSHQVTQMGQEVILRCVPISNHLYFYWYRQILGQKVEFLVSFYNNEISEKSEIFDDQFSVERPDGSNFTLKIRSTKLEDSAMYFCASSDGGDNSYEQYFGPGTRLTVT.

At least ten counts were recorded for this clonotype. The chain joins TRBV12-3 or TRBV12-4 to TRBJ2-5; D might be TRBD1 (6 bases). This CDR3 region has 15 residues. V lost 4 bases, J lost 5 bases, and 17 bases lay in between. The CDR3 region has the DNA TGTGCCAGCAGTTCTCAAGGACAGATGTCGGAGACCCAGTACTTC. Amino acid sequence: CASSSQGQMSETQYF.

A note on this clonotype: This clone may be a read error of a much larger clone one base away. The chain recombines TRBV4-3 with TRBJ1-4; 8 bases align to TRBD1. The CDR3 loop spans 16 amino acids. With 4 bases clipped from V and 8 bases from J, the junction kept 12 bases outside the gene matches. Germline V gene data show CDR1 as LGHNA and CDR2 as YSLEER. The chain's CDR3 is CASSRQVLTGGEKLFF. CDR3 DNA: TGCGCCAGCAGCCGACAGGTGTTAACAGGGGGGGAAAAACTGTTTTTT.

This clonotype appeared many times. This chain connects TRBV12-3 or TRBV12-4 to TRBJ1-4; TRBD1 might be the D (5 bases). The length of the CDR3 is 15 residues. With 4 bases removed from V and 8 bases from J, the gap between germline ends came to 17 bases. CDR3 sequence (DNA): TGTGCCAGCAGTTCCCGACAGACCGGAGGAGAAAAACTGTTTTTT. It yields the protein CASSSRQTGGEKLFF.

This clonotype was recorded a few times. A much larger clone sits a single nucleotide away, making a read error possible. DNA of the CDR3: TGTGCCAGCAGCTACGGCCCTGATGGCCACACCTTC. Translation: CASSYGPDGHTF. The V call is TRBV3-1, the J call TRBJ1-2; D ambiguous. This CDR3 is built from 12 residues. Germline V gives CDR1 LGHDT, CDR2 YNNKEL (reference sequence).

This clonotype was picked up many times. The J gene is TRBJ2-5, the V gene TRBV27, with 9 bases that match TRBD1. Germline V gives CDR1 MNHEY, CDR2 SMNVEV (reference sequence). After removal of 8 bases from V and 5 bases from J, the junction contained 9 bases not matched to a gene. The CDR3 contains 14 residues. The CDR3: CASRRTGDGETQYF. CDR3 in DNA: TGTGCCAGCCGACGGACAGGGGACGGTGAGACCCAGTACTTC.

There are many counts of this clonotype. A much larger clone lies one base from this, so it may be a read error. This rearrangement joins TRBV6-1 to TRBJ2-3; D is uncertain. The CDR3 sequence is 12 residues long. Germline CDR1 MNHNS, CDR2 SASEGT. CDR3 amino acids: CSSSDSLDTQYF. The CDR3 DNA is TGTTCCAGCAGTGATTCCCTGGATACGCAGTATTTT.

Ten or more counts support this clonotype. The chain has TRBV19 and TRBJ2-1; 10 bases fit TRBD2. The germline CDR1 and CDR2 sequences are LNHDA and SQIVND (reference sequence). This CDR3 has 16 residues. After removal of 1 base from V and 2 bases from J, the junction contained 2 bases not matched to a gene. Here the CDR3 DNA reads TGTGCCAGTAGTATAGTGAGCGGGAGGGCCTACAATGAGCAGTTCTTC. As protein: CASSIVSGRAYNEQFF.

This clonotype was counted ten times or more. The chain carries TRBV4-2 and TRBJ1-5; no reliable D call. The CDR3 spans 15 residues. V lost 4 bases, J lost 1 base, and 11 bases lay in between. Germline CDR1 is LGHNA and CDR2 is YNFKEQ. The CDR3: CASSPSRNSNQPQHF. CDR3 coding DNA: TGTGCCAGCAGCCCAAGCCGGAACAGCAATCAGCCCCAGCATTTT.

The chain combines TRBV11-2 with TRBJ1-1; D not certain. Looked up from germline, CDR1 is SGHAT and CDR2 is FQNNGV. The CDR3 spans 13 residues. Trimming shortened V by 5 bases and J by 4 bases, and 11 bases separated the two germline ends. For the CDR3, the DNA is TGTGCCAGCAGCAAATACGAGTCCACTGAAGCTTTCTTT. It is translated as CASSKYESTEAFF.

Points on this clonotype: A much larger clone is a single base away; this may be a read error. This chain uses TRBV7-2 with TRBJ2-7; TRBD2 agrees at 9 bases. The CDR3 has 16 residues. Per the germline V gene, CDR1 is SGHTA and CDR2 is FQGNSA. Losses at the gene ends were 7 bases for V and 0 bases for J; bases not matched to a gene: 10. The CDR3 loop reads CASIREAGGGSYEQYF. The CDR3 DNA sequence: TGTGCCAGCATCCGGGAAGCGGGAGGTGGCTCCTACGAGCAGTACTTC. Drawing the rest from reference TRBV7-2 and TRBJ2-7, the complete variable domain is GAGVSQSPSNKVTEKGKDVELRCDPISGHTALYWYRQSLGQGLEFLIYFQGNSAPDKSGLPSDRFSAERTGGSVSTLTIQRTQQEDSAVYLCASIREAGGGSYEQYFGPGTRLTVT.

The table lists this clonotype with many counts. V usage is TRBV7-2 and J usage is TRBJ2-3, with TRBD1 matching over 8 bases. J lost 3 bases, V lost 3 bases, and 8 bases had no gene match. This CDR3 contains 16 residues. Germline V gene sequence: CDR1 SGHTA, CDR2 FQGNSA. In DNA, the CDR3 is TGTGCCAGCAGCTTCTCCGGGACAGGAAGGACAGATACGCAGTATTTT. This translates into CASSFSGTGRTDTQYF.

With respect to this clonotype: Because the CDR3 is missing its conserved closing phenylalanine or tryptophan, this is likely a read error. This chain joins TRBV12-3 or TRBV12-4 and TRBJ2-5; 9 bases are shared with TRBD1. V lost 6 bases, J lost 4 bases, and 6 bases stayed unmatched. The CDR3 contains 14 residues. Written as DNA, the CDR3 is TGTGCCAGCAGCCGGGACAGGGTGAGAGAGACCCAGTACTCC. Amino acid sequence: CASSRDRVRETQYS.

V and J are TRBV11-2 and TRBJ2-3; perhaps TRBD2 as D (5 bases). The V and J ends lost 1 base and 1 base respectively, with 15 bases between them. Germline loops: CDR1 SGHAT, CDR2 FQNNGV. This CDR3 comprises 17 residues. This CDR3 reads CASSLAPSLLRTDTQYF. Here the CDR3 DNA reads TGTGCCAGCAGCTTAGCTCCTAGCCTTCTACGCACAGATACGCAGTATTTT. The variable domain in full, completed from reference TRBV11-2 and TRBJ2-3, reads EAGVAQSPRYKIIEKRQSVAFWCNPISGHATLYWYQQILGQGPKLLIQFQNNGVVDDSQLPKDRFSAERLKGVDSTLKIQPAKLEDSAVYLCASSLAPSLLRTDTQYFGPGTRLTVL.

As to this clonotype: The junction does not match germline at one end; this may be a read error. CDR3 coding DNA: TGTCCCAGCAGCTTAGTAGGGCTAGCGGGAGGGCCGGGGTTTAAGTTCTTC. Protein sequence: CPSSLVGLAGGPGFKFF. The chain joins TRBV7-2 to TRBJ2-1; 12 bases line up with TRBD2. This CDR3 is built from 17 residues. Germline CDR1 is SGHTA and CDR2 is FQGNSA.

This clonotype was counted ten times or more. The chain links TRBV7-2 to TRBJ2-7; D gene unclear. Trimming pared 3 bases from V and 2 bases from J, leaving 8 bases between. CDR1 and CDR2 from the germline V gene are SGHTA and FQGNSA. This CDR3 comprises 13 residues. The CDR3 DNA follows: TGTGCCAGCAGCTTTGGCAGAACCTACGAGCAGTACTTC. Translation: CASSFGRTYEQYF.

This clonotype has a count of ten or more. The chain uses TRBV6-1 and TRBJ1-1, with unresolved D. Trimming took 5 bases from V and 0 from J, leaving 13 bases between them. The CDR3 extends over 15 amino acids. Per germline, CDR1 MNHNS and CDR2 SASEGT. The CDR3 DNA reads TGTGCCAGCAGTTATGGTCCAGCGTTGAACACTGAAGCTTTCTTT. Amino acids: CASSYGPALNTEAFF.

This clonotype appeared many times. The chain has TRBV20-1 and TRBJ2-1, with D perhaps TRBD2 (6 bases). Trimming took off 1 base at V and 3 bases at J, with 16 bases between the two ends. Germline CDR1 reads DFQATT; CDR2 reads SNEGSKA (reference sequence). The CDR3 is made up of 16 amino acids. CDR3 in DNA: TGCAGTGCTAGAGCCTTCGGGCGGGACCGCTACAATGAGCAGTTCTTC. Amino acids: CSARAFGRDRYNEQFF.

The table lists this clonotype with many counts. This chain links TRBV3-1 with TRBJ2-3; D gene unclear. The length of the CDR3 is 11 residues. V lost 5 bases and J lost 4, with 4 bases in between. Germline V gene lookup returns CDR1 LGHDT and CDR2 YNNKEL (reference sequence). The CDR3 nucleotides are TGTGCCAGCAGCTCACCAGATACGCAGTATTTT. Protein product: CASSSPDTQYF.

This clonotype was counted ten times or more. The gene calls are TRBV7-6 and TRBJ2-1; D perhaps matches TRBD2 (6 bases). Germline V CDR1 and CDR2: SGHVS, FNYEAQ. V was shortened by 0 bases and J by 4 bases, with 13 bases between the two germline ends. This CDR3 contains 16 residues. The CDR3 DNA sequence: TGTGCCAGCAGCTTAGCGGAGGGAGGTTGGTACAATGAGCAGTTCTTC. Translation gives CASSLAEGGWYNEQFF. Drawing the rest from reference TRBV7-6 and TRBJ2-1, the complete variable domain is GAGVSQSPRYKVTKRGQDVALRCDPISGHVSLYWYRQALGQGPEFLTYFNYEAQQDKSGLPNDRFSAERPEGSISTLTIQRTEQRDSAMYRCASSLAEGGWYNEQFFGPGTRLTVL.

The sample holds many counts of this clonotype. The chain combines TRBV7-2 with TRBJ1-1, with D unclear. The CDR3 runs to 13 residues. Germline V gives CDR1 SGHTA, CDR2 FQGNSA. V was cut by 7 bases and J by 0 bases, with 9 bases left in between. In nucleotides, the CDR3 is TGTGCCAGCACCCTAGGAATGAACACTGAAGCTTTCTTT. This translates into CASTLGMNTEAFF.